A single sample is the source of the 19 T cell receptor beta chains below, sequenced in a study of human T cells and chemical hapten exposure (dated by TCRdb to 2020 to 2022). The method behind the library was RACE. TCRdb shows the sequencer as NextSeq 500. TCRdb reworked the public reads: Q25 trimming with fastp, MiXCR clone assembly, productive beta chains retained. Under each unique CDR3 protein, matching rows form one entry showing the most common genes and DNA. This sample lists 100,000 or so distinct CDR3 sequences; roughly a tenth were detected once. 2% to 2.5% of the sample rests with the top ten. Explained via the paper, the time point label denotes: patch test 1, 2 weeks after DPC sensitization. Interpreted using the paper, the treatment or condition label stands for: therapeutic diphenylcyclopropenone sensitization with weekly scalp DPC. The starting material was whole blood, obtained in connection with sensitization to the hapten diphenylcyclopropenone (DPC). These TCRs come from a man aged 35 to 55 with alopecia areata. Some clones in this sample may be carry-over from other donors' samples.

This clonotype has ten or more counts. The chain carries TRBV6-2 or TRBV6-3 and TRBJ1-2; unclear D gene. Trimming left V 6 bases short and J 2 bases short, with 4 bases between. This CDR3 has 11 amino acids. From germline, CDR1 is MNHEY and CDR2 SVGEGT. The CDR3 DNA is TGTGCCAGCAGCGAGAACTATGGCTACACCTTC. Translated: CASSENYGYTF.

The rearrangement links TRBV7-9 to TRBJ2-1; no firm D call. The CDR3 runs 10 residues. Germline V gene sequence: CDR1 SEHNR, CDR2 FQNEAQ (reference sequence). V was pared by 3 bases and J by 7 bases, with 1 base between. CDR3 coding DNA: TGTGCCAGCAGCTTTAATGAGCAGTTCTTC. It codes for CASSFNEQFF.

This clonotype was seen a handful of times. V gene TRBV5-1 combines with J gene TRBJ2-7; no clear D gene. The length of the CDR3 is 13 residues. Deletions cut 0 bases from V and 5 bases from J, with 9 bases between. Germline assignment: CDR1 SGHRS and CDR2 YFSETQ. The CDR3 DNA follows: TGCGCCAGCAGCTTGGGCGGCAGCAACGAGCAGTACTTC. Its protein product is CASSLGGSNEQYF.

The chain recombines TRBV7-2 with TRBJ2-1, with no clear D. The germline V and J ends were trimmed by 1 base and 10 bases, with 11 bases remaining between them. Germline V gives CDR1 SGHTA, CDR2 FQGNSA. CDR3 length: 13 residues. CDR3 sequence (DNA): TGTGCCAGCAGCTTAGACATATTAGGGGAGCAGTTCTTC. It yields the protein CASSLDILGEQFF. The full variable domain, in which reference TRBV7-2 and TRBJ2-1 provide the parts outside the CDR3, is GAGVSQSPSNKVTEKGKDVELRCDPISGHTALYWYRQSLGQGLEFLIYFQGNSAPDKSGLPSDRFSAERTGGSVSTLTIQRTQQEDSAVYLCASSLDILGEQFFGPGTRLTVL.

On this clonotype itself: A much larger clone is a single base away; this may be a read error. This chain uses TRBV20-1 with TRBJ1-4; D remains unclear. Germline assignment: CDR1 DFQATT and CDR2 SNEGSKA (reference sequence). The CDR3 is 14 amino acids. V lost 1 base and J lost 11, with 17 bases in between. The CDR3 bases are TGCAGTGCTAGAGCCGGGGATAGATACGACAAACTGTTTTTT. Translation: CSARAGDRYDKLFF.

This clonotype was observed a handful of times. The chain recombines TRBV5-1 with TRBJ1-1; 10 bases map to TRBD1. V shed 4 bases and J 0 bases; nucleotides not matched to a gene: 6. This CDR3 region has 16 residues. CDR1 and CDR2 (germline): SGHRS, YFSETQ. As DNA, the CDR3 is TGCGCCAGCAGCCAAGGGACAGGGGTCATGAACACTGAAGCTTTCTTT. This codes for CASSQGTGVMNTEAFF.

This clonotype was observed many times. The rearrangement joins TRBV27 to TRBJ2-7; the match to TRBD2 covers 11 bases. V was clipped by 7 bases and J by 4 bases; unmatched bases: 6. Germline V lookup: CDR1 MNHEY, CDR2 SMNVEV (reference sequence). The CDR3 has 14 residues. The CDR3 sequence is CASKEGLADYEQYF. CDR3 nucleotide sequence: TGTGCCAGCAAGGAGGGACTAGCGGATTACGAGCAGTACTTC.

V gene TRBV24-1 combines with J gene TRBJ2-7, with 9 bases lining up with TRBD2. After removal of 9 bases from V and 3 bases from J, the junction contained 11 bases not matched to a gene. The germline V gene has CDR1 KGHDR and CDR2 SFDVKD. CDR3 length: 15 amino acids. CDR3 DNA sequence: TGTGCCACCTTTCCTAGCGGGGCCCCGTTCTACGAGCAGTACGTC. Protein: CATFPSGAPFYEQYV.

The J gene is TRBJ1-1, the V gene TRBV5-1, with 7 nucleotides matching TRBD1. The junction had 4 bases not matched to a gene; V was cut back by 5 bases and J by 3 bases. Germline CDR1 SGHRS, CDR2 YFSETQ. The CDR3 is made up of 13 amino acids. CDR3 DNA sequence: TGCGCCAGCAGAGGCAGGGGGGACACTGAAGCTTTCTTT. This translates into CASRGRGDTEAFF.

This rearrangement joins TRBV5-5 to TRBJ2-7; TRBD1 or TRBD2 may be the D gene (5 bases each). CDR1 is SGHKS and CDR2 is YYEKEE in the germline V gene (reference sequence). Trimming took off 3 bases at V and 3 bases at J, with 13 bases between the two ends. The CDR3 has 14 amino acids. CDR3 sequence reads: CASSWGKNYYEQYV. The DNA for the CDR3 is TGTGCCAGCAGCTGGGGGAAAAACTACTACGAGCAGTACGTC.

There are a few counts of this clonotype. The CDR3: CASSFLSRGRAGSDTQYF. The CDR3 nucleotides are TGTGCCAGCAGCTTTTTGTCTCGCGGGAGGGCCGGGTCAGATACGCAGTATTTT. The J gene is TRBJ2-3, the V gene TRBV7-2; 9 bases agree with TRBD2. V was pared by 3 bases and J by 4 bases, with 14 bases of the junction left unmatched. Germline loops: CDR1 SGHTA, CDR2 FQGNSA. This CDR3 region has 18 residues.

CDR3 protein: CAWSDPPDREGYTF. In DNA, the CDR3 is TGTGCCTGGAGTGACCCCCCGGACAGGGAAGGCTACACCTTC. The chain links TRBV30 to TRBJ1-2; 8 bases match TRBD1. The CDR3 is made up of 14 amino acids. Germline assignment: CDR1 GTSNPN and CDR2 SVGIG (reference sequence). The ends lost 1 base at V and 8 bases at J; junction bases unmatched: 9.

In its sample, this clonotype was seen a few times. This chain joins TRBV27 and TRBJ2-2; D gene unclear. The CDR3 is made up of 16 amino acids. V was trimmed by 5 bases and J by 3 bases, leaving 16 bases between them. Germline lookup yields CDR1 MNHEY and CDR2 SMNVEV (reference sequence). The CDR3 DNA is TGTGCCAGCAGTCCCGGTTCGTGGGCATACACCGGGGAGCTGTTTTTT. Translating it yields CASSPGSWAYTGELFF.

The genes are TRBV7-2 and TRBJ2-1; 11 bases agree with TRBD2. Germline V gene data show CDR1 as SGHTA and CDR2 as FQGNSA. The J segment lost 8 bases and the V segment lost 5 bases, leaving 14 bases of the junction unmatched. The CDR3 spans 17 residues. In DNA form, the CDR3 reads TGTGCCAGCAGCCTACTAGCCACTAGCGGGAGTAACCATGAGCAGTTCTTC. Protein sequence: CASSLLATSGSNHEQFF.

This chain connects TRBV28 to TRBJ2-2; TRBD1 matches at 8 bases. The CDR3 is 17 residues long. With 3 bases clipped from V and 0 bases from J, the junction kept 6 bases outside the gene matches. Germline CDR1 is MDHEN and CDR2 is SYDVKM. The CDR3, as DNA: TGTGCCAGCAGTTTCAGACCGGGACAGGCGAACACCGGGGAGCTGTTTTTT. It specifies CASSFRPGQANTGELFF.

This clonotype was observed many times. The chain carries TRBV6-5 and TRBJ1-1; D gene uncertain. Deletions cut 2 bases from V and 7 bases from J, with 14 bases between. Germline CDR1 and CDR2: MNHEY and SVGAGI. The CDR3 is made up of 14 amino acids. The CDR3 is CASSYPQRRDEAFF. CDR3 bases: TGTGCCAGCAGTTACCCCCAGCGGAGGGATGAAGCTTTCTTT.

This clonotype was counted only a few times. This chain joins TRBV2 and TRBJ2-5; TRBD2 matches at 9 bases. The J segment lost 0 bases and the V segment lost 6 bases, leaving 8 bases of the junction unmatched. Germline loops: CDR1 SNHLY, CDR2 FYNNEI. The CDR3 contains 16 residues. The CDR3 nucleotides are TGTGCCAGCAGGCAGACTAGCGGTTCGTACCAAGAGACCCAGTACTTC. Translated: CASRQTSGSYQETQYF.

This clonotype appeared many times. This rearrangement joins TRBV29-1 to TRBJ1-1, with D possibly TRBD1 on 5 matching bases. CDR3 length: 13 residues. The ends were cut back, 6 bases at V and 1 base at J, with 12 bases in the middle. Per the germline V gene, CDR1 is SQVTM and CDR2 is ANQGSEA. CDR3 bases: TGCAGCGTGGGGGAGGGGCCGAACACTGAAGCTTTCTTT. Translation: CSVGEGPNTEAFF. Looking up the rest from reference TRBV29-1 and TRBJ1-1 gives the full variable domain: SAVISQKPSRDICQRGTSLTIQCQVDSQVTMMFWYRQQPGQSLTLIATANQGSEATYESGFVIDKFPISRPNLTFSTLTVSNMSPEDSSIYLCSVGEGPNTEAFFGQGTRLTVV.

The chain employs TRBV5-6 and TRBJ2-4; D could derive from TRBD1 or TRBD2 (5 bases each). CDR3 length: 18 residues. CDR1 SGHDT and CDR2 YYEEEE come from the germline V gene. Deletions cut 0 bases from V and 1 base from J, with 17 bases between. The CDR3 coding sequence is TGTGCCAGCAGCTTGGAAGTTTCGGGGCTCAGGGCCAAAAACATTCAGTACTTC. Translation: CASSLEVSGLRAKNIQYF.